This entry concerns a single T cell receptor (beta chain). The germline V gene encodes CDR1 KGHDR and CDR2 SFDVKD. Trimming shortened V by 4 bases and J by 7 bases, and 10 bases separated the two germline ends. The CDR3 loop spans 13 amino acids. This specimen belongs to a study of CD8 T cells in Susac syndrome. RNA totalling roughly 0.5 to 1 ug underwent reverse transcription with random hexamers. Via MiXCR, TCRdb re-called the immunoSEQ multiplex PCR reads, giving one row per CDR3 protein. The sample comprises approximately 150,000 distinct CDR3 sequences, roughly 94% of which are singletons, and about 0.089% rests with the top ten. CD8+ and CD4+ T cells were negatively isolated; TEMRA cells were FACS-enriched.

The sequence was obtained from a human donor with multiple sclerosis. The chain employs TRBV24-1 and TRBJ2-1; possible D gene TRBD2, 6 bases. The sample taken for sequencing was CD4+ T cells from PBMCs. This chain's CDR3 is CATSDRGRNEQFF. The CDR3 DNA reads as TGTGCCACCAGTGACAGAGGGAGGAATGAGCAGTTCTTC.